A single T cell receptor (beta chain) is shown here with its context. Its specificity is not known. The sample belongs to a study of radiation and T cells in renal cell carcinoma. As for the study in general: Nephrectomy followed 15 Gy stereotactic body radiation by 4 weeks. Regarding the study as a whole: Without pretreatment biopsies, baseline tumor clonotype presence was undetermined.

The V gene's germline CDR1 is PRHDT and CDR2 FYEKMQ (reference sequence). The V and J ends lost 5 bases and 4 bases, in that order; junction bases with no gene match: 2. The CDR3 loop spans 13 amino acids. Clones were read by immunoSEQ multiplex PCR, and TCRdb kept only the in-frame ones, dropping some. Of tens of thousands of clones in the sample, 80% are singletons; the top ten hold about 28%. Time point noted: blood 2 weeks post-SBRT. Stated treatment: 15 Gy SBRT to primary tumor, nephrectomy 4 weeks later. Blood was sampled at baseline, 2 weeks and 4 weeks after SBRT. The V and J genes are TRBV13 and TRBJ2-5; 9 bases are shared with TRBD2. The origin of this receptor is a woman in her 70s with renal cell carcinoma. The sample was blood, taken from a patient whose treatment included radiotherapy and nephrectomy. CDR3 protein: CASSGSGRETQYF. For the CDR3, the DNA is TGTGCCAGCAGCGGTAGCGGGAGAGAGACCCAGTACTTC. The full variable domain, in which reference TRBV13 and TRBJ2-5 provide the parts outside the CDR3, is AAGVIQSPRHLIKEKRETATLKCYPIPRHDTVYWYQQGPGQDPQFLISFYEKMQSDKGSIPDRFSAQQFSDYHSELNMSSLELGDSALYFCASSGSGRETQYFGPGTRLLVL.